The clone carrying this T cell receptor (beta chain) was detected a few times. Its antigen is not known. The method was immunoSEQ multiplex PCR; TCRdb's version includes in-frame clones alone and lacks a portion of them. The repertoire has some 25,000 clones, approximately 74% of them found once; the top ten carry about 3%. This sample stems from a study of radiotherapy plus CTLA-4 blockade in lung cancer. Study as a whole: Objective responses were observed in 15% to 20% of patients, and disease control was achieved by about 30%. Overall study results and limits: Blood saw expansion of tumor-derived TCR clones after radiotherapy plus ipilimumab.

Trimming removed 0 bases at V and 2 bases at J, with 11 bases between. The CDR3 is 17 amino acids. Germline-derived CDR1 and CDR2 are KGHSH and LQKENI. CTLA-4 blockade with ipilimumab, together with focal radiation, was given to patients with chemo-refractory metastatic non-small-cell lung cancer. J is TRBJ2-6 and V is TRBV18; D perhaps matches TRBD1 (5 bases). Here the sequenced sample was peripheral blood, taken from a patient treated with radiotherapy plus ipilimumab. The sequence derives from a human donor with non-small cell lung cancer whose response to radiotherapy plus ipilimumab could not be evaluated. The CDR3 protein is CASSPPFPGPGANVLTF. As DNA, the CDR3 is TGTGCCAGCTCACCACCGTTTCCAGGGCCTGGGGCCAACGTCCTGACTTTC.